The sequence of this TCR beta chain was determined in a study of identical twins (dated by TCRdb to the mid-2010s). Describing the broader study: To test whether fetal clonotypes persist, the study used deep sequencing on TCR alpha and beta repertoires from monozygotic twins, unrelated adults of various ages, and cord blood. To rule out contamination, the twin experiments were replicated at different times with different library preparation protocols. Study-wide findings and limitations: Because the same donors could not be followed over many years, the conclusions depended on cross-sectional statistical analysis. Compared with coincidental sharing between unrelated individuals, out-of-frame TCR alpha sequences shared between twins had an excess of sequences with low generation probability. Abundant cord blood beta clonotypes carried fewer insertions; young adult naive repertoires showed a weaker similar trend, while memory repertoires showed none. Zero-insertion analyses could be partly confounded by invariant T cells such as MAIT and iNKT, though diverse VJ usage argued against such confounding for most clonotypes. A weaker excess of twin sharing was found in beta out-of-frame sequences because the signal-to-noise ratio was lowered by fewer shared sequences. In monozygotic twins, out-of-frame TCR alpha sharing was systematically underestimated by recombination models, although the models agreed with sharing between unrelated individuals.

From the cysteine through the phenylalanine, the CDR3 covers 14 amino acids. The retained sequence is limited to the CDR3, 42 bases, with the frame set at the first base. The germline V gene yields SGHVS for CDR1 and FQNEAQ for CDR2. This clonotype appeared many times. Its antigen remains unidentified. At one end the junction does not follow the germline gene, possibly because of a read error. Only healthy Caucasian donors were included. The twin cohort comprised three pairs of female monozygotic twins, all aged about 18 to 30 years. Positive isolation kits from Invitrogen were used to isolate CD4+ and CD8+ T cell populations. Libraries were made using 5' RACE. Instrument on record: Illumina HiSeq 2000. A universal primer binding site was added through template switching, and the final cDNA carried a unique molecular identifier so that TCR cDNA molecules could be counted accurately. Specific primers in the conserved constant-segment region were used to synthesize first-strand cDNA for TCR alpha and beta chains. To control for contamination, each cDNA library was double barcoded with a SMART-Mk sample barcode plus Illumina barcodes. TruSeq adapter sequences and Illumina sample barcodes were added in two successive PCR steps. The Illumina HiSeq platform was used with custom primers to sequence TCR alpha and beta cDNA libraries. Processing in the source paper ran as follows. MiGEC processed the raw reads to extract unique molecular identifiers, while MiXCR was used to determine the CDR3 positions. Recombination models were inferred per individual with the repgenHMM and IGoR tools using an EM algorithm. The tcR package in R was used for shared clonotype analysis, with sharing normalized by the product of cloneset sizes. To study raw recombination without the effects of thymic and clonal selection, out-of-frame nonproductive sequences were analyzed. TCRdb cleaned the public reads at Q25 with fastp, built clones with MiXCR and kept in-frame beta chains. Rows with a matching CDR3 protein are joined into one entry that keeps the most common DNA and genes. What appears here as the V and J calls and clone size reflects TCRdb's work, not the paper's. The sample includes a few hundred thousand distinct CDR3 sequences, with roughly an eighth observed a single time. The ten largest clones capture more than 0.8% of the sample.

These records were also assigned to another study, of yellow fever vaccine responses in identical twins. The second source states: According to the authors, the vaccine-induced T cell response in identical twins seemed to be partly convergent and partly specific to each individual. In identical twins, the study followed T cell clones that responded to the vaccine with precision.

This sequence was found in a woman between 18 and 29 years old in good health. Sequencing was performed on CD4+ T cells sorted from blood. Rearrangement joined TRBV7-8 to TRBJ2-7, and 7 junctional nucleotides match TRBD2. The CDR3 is CASSLGGRAYEQYF. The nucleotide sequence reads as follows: TGTGCCAGCAGTTTAGGTGGGAGGGCCTACGAGCAGTACTTC.